There are many counts of the clone carrying this TCR beta chain. Its antigen is not known. This entry is derived from a study of response to subunit inactivated influenza vaccine. TCRdb reprocessed the RT-PCR reads with MiXCR, giving one entry per CDR3 protein. The table lists around 520,000 distinct CDR3 sequences, 25% of them singletons. Study-level findings and limits: Authors proposed each seasonal influenza vaccination draws in few new T cells.

The CDR3 runs to 13 residues. Trimming shortened V by 5 bases and J by 2 bases, and 10 bases separated the two germline ends. Germline CDR1 MNHNS, CDR2 SASEGT. This TCR was recovered from a man aged 45-65 years who received an inactivated influenza vaccine. The chain combines TRBV6-1 with TRBJ2-7; D gene ambiguous. Specimen: CD4+ T cells sorted from PBMCs, collected roughly 5 days after vaccination. The DNA of the CDR3 is TGTGCCAGCAGTCGAAGCCTTACCTACGAGCAGTACTTC. Translation: CASSRSLTYEQYF.